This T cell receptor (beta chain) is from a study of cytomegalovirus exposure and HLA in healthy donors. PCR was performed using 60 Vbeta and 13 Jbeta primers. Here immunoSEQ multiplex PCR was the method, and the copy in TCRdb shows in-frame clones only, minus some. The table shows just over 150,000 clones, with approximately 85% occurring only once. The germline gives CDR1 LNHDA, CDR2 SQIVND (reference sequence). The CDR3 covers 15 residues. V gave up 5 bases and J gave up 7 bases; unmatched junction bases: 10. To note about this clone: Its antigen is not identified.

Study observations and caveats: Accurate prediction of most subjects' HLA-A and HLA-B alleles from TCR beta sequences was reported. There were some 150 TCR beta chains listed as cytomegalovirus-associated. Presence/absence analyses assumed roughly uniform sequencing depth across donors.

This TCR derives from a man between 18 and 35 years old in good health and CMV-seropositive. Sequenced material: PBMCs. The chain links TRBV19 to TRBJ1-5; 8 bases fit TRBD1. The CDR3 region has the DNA TGTGCCAGTAGTGAAGCAGGGGGCGGTGGGCAGCCCCAGCATTTT. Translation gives CASSEAGGGGQPQHF.